The sequence of this TCR beta chain was determined in a study of glioma-infiltrating T cells after dendritic cell vaccination. No glioblastoma patient carried an isocitrate dehydrogenase mutation. CDR3 length: 16 residues. V was pared by 6 bases and J by 1 base, with 18 bases between. CDR1 and CDR2 (germline): MDHEN, SYDVKM. Profiling relied on immunoSEQ multiplex PCR, and the TCRdb table lists in-frame clones only, not all of them. The table has roughly 96,000 clones, 79% seen once. In this sample, this clone turned up many times. This sample comprised blood, obtained before dendritic cell vaccination. The V call is TRBV28, the J call TRBJ2-5; D perhaps matches TRBD2 (6 bases). The source is a human donor with glioblastoma. The CDR3 DNA follows: TGTGCCAGCAGGAAGGGTTCGGGAGAAGGCCAAGAGACCCAGTACTTC. Translated: CASRKGSGEGQETQYF.